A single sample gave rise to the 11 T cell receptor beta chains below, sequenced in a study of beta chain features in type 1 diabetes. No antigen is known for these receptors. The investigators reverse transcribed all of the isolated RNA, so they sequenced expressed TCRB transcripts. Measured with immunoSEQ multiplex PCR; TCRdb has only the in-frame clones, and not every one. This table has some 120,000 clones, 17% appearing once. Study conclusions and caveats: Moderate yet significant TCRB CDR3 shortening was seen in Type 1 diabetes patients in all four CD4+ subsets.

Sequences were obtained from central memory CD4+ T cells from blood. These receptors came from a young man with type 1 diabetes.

The CDR3 nucleotides are TGTGCCAGCAGCGGAATCGAGCAGTACTTC. It yields the protein CASSGIEQYF. The chain uses TRBV11-2 and TRBJ2-7, with D uncertain. The germline V gene has CDR1 SGHAT and CDR2 FQNNGV. This CDR3 spans 10 amino acids. The germline V and J ends were trimmed by 5 bases and 6 bases, with 5 bases remaining between them.

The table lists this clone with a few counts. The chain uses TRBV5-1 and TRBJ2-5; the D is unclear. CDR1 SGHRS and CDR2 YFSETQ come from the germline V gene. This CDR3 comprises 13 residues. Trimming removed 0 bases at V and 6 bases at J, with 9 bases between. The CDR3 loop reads CASSLVPDQTQYF. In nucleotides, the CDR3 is TGCGCCAGCAGCTTGGTGCCAGACCAGACCCAGTACTTC.

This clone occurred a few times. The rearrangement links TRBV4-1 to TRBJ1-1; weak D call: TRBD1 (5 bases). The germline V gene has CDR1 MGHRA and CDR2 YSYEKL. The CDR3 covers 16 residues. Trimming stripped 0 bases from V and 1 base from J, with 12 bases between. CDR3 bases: TGCGCCAGCAGCCAAGAATCGAACAGGCGGAACACTGAAGCTTTCTTT. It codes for CASSQESNRRNTEAFF.

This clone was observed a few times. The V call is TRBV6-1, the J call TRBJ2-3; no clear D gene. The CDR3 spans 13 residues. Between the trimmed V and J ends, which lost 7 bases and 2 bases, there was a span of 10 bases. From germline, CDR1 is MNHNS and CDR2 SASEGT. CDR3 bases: TGTGCCAGCACTTGGATCTACACAGATACGCAGTATTTT. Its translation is CASTWIYTDTQYF.

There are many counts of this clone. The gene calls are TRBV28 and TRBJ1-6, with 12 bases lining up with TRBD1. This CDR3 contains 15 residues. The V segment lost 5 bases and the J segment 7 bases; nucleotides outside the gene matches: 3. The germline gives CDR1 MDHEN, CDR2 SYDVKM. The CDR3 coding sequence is TGTGCCAGCAGTCGCGGGACAGGGGGCAATTCACCCCTCCACTTT. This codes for CASSRGTGGNSPLHF.

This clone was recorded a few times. The CDR3 region is CAEQWDTEAFF. The CDR3 nucleotides read TGTGCCGAACAGTGGGACACTGAAGCTTTCTTT. The rearrangement joins TRBV2 to TRBJ1-1; D remains ambiguous. V lost 11 bases and J lost 3, with 10 bases in between. The CDR3 length is 11 residues. Germline V gene lookup returns CDR1 SNHLY and CDR2 FYNNEI.

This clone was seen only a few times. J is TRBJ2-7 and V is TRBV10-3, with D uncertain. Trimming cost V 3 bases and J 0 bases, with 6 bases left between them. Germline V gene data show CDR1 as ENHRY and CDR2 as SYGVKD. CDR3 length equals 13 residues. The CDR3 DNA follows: TGTGCCATCAGTGATACCAGCTCCTACGAGCAGTACTTC. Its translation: CAISDTSSYEQYF.

CDR3 amino acids: CASSSRLAGRYEQYF. The CDR3 DNA reads as TGTGCCAGCAGCTCCCGACTAGCGGGCCGCTACGAGCAGTACTTC. The chain uses TRBV13 and TRBJ2-7; 10 nucleotides line up with TRBD2. The trim removed 4 bases at V and 3 bases at J, leaving 6 bases unmatched. Germline values: CDR1 PRHDT, CDR2 FYEKMQ (reference sequence). The CDR3 has 15 residues.

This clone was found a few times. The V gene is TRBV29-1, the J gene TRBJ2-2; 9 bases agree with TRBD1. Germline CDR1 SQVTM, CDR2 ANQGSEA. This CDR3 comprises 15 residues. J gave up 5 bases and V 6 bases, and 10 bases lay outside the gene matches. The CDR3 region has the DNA TGCAGCGTCTATCCGGGACAGGGTCGGACCGGGGAGCTGTTTTTT. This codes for CSVYPGQGRTGELFF.

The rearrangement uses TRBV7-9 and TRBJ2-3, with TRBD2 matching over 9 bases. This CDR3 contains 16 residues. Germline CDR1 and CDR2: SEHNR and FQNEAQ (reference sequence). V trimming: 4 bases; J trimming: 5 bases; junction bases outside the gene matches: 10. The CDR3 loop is CASSSRTSVVIDTQYF. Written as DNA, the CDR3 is TGTGCCAGCAGCTCTCGGACTAGCGTAGTCATAGATACGCAGTATTTT.

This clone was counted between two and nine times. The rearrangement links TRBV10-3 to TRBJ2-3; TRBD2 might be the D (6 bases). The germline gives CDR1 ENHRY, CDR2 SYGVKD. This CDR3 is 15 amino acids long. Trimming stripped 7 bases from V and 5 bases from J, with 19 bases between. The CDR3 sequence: CAIKTGLLPVDTQYF. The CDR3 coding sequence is TGTGCCATCAAAACGGGACTCCTCCCCGTAGATACGCAGTATTTT.